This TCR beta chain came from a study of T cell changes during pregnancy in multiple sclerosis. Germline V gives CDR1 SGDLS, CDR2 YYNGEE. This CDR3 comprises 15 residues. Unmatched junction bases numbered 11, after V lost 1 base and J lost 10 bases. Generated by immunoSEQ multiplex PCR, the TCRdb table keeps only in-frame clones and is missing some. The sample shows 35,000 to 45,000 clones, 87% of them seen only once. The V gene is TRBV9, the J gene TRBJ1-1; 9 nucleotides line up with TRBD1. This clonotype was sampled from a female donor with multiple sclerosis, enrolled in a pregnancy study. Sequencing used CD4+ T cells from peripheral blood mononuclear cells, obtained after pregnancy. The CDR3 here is CASSVYPLPGQGAFF. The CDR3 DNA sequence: TGTGCCAGCAGCGTATATCCCCTACCGGGACAGGGAGCTTTCTTT.